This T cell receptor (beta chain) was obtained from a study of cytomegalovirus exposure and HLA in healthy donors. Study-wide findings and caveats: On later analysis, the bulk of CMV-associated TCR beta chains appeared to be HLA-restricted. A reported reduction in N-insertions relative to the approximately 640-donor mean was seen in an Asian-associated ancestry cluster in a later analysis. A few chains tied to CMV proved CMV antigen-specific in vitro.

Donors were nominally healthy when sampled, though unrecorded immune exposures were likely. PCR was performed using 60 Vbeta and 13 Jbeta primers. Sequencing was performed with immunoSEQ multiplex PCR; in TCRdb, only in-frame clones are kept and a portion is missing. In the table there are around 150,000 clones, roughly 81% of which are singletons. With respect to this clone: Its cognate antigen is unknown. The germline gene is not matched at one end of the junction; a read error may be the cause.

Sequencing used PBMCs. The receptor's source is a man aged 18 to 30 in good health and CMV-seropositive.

CDR3 DNA sequence: TGCGCCAGCAGCCCCGACAGGGCTGGGGCCAACGGCCTGACTTTC. This encodes CASSPDRAGANGLTF. The rearrangement uses TRBV4-1 and TRBJ2-6; 7 bases line up with TRBD1. Germline CDR1 reads MGHRA; CDR2 reads YSYEKL. This CDR3 spans 15 amino acids.